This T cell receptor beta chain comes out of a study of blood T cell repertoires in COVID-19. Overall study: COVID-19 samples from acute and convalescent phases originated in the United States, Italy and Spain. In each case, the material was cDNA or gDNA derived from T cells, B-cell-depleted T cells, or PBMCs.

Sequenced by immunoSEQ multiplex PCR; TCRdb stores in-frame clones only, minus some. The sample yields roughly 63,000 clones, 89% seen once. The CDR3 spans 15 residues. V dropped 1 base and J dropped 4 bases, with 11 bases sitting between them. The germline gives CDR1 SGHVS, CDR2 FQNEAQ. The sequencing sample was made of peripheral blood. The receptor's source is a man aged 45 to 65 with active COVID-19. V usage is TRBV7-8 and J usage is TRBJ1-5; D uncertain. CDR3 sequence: CASSLGSGINQPQHF. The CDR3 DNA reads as TGTGCCAGCAGCTTAGGGTCAGGAATTAATCAGCCCCAGCATTTT.